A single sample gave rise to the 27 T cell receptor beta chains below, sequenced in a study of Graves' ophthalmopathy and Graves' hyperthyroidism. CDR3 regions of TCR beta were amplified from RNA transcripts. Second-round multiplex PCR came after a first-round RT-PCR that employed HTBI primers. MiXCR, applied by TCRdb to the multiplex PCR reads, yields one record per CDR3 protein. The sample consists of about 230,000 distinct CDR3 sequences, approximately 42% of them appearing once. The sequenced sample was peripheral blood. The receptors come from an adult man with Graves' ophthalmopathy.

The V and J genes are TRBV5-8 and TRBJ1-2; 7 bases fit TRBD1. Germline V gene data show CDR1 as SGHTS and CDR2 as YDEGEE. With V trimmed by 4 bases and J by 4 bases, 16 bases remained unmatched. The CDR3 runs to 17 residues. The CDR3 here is CASSRDRATARGYGYTF. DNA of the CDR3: TGTGCCAGCAGCCGTGACAGGGCCACGGCTAGGGGCTATGGCTACACCTTC.

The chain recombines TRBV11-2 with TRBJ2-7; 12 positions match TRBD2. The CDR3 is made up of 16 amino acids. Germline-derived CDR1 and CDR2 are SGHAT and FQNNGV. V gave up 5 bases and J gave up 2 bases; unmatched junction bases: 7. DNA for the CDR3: TGTGCCAGCAGCCAGGGGCCTAGCGGGGGGGCCTACGAGCAGTACTTC. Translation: CASSQGPSGGAYEQYF.

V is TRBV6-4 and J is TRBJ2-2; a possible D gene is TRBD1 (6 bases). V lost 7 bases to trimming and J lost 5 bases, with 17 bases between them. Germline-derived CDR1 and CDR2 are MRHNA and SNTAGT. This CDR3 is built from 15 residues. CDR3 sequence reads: CASKQQGMGTGELFF. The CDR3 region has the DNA TGTGCCAGCAAACAGCAGGGGATGGGGACCGGGGAGCTGTTTTTT.

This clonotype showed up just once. The DNA of the CDR3 is TGTGCCAGCAGTAAAGGGACAGATGGGACACAATCACCCCTCCACTTT. Amino acids: CASSKGTDGTQSPLHF. The chain is built from TRBV6-6 and TRBJ1-6; 7 bases agree with TRBD1. The CDR3 is 16 residues long. V lost 5 bases to trimming and J lost 10 bases; unmatched junction nucleotides: 14. Germline loops: CDR1 MNHNY, CDR2 SVGAGI (reference sequence).

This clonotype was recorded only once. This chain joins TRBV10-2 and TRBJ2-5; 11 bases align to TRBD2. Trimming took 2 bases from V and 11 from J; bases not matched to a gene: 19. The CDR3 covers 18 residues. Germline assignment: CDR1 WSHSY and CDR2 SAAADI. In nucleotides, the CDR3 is TGCGCCAGCAGTGAGACTAGCGGGAGCGTTGGGACGGCAGATACGCAGTACTTC. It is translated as CASSETSGSVGTADTQYF.

The CDR3 protein is CASKMSGRNIVGELFF. In DNA form, the CDR3 reads TGCGCCAGCAAAATGAGCGGGAGAAATATCGTCGGGGAGCTGTTTTTT. The chain joins TRBV10-2 to TRBJ2-2; 8 bases are a match to TRBD2. The CDR3 has 16 residues. Germline loops: CDR1 WSHSY, CDR2 SAAADI. V was clipped by 7 bases and J by 7 bases; unmatched bases: 14.

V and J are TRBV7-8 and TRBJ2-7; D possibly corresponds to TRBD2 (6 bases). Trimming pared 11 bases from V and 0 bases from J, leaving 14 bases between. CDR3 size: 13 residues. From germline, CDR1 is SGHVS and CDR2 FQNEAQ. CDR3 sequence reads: CAVSWRDSYEQYF. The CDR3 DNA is TGTGCCGTCAGCTGGCGGGACTCCTACGAGCAGTACTTC.

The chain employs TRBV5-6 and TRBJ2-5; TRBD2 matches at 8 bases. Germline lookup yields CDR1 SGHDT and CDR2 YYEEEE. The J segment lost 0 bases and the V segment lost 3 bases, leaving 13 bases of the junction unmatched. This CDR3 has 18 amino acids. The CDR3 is CASSSLAGRRVDQETQYF. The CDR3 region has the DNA TGTGCCAGCAGCTCTTTAGCGGGGCGACGGGTTGACCAAGAGACCCAGTACTTC.

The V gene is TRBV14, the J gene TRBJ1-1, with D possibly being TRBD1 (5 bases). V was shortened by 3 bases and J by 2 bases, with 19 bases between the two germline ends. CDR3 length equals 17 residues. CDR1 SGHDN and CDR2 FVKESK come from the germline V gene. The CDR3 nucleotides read TGTGCCAGCAGCCATACCTCGGGGGAGGCCTTTAACACTGAAGCTTTCTTT. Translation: CASSHTSGEAFNTEAFF.

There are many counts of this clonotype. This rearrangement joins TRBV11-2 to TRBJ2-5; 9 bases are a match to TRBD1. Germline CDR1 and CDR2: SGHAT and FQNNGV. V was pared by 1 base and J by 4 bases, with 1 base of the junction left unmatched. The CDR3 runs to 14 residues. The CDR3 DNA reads TGTGCCAGCAGCTTAGGACAGGGGGGAGAGACCCAGTACTTC. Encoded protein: CASSLGQGGETQYF. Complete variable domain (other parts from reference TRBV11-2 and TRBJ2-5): EAGVAQSPRYKIIEKRQSVAFWCNPISGHATLYWYQQILGQGPKLLIQFQNNGVVDDSQLPKDRFSAERLKGVDSTLKIQPAKLEDSAVYLCASSLGQGGETQYFGPGTRLLVL.

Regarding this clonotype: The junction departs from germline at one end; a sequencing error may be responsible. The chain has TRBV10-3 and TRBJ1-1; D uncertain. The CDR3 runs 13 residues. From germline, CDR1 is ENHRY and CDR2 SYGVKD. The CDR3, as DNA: TGTGCCATCAATGAGGGCATGAACACTGAAGCTTTCTTT. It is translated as CAINEGMNTEAFF.

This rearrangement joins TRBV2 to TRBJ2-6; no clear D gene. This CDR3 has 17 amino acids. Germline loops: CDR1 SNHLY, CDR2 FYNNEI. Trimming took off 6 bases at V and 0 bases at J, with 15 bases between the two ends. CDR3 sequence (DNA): TGTGCCAGCAGCGGGCTCGGGCCCCTCTCTGGGGCCAACGTCCTGACTTTC. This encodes CASSGLGPLSGANVLTF.

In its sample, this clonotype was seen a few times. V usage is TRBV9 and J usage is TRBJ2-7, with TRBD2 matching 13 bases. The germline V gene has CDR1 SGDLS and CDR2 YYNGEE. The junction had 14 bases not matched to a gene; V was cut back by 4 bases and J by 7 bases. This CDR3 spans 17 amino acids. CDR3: CASSFRVRLAGGGEQYF. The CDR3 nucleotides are TGTGCCAGCAGCTTCCGAGTCAGACTAGCGGGAGGAGGGGAGCAGTACTTC.

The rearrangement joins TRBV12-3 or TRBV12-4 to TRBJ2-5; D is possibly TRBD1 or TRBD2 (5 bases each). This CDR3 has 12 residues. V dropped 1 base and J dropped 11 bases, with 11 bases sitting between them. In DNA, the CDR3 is TGTGCCAGCAGTTTAGGGGACGGCGGGCAGTACTTC. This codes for CASSLGDGGQYF.

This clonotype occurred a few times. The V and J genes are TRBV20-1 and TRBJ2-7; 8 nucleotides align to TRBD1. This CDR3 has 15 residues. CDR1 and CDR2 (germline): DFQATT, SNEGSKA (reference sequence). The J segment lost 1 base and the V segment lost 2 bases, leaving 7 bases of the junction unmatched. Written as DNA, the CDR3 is TGCAGTGCTAGATGGGCGAGACAGGGGTCCTACGAGCAGTACTTC. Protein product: CSARWARQGSYEQYF.

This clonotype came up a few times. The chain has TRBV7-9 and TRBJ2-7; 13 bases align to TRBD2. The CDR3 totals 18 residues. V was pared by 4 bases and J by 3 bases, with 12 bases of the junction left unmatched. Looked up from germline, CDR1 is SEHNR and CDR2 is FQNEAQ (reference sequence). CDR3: CASSSTSGGTLHGYEQYF. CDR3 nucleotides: TGTGCCAGCAGCTCGACTAGCGGGGGGACCCTCCACGGCTACGAGCAGTACTTC.

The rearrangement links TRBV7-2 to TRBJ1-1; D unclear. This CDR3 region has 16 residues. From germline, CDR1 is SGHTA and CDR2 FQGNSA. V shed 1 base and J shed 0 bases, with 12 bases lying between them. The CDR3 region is CASSLVRWGLNTEAFF. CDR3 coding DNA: TGTGCCAGCAGCTTAGTTCGTTGGGGTCTGAACACTGAAGCTTTCTTT.

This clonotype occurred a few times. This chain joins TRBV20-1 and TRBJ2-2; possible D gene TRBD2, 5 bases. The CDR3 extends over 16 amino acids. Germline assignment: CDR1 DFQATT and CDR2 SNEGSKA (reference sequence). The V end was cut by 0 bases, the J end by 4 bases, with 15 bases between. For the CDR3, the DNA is TGCAGTGCTAGAGATCAGAGGGCCGAGGGCACCGGGGAGCTGTTTTTT. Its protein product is CSARDQRAEGTGELFF.

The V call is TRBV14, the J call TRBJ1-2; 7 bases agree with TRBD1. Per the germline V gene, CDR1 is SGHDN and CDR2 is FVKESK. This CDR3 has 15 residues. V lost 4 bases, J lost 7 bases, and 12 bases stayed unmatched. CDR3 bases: TGTGCCAGCAGCCGCAATACAGGGGTGGGCTTTGGCTACACCTTC. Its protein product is CASSRNTGVGFGYTF. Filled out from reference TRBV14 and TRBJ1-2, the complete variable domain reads EAGVTQFPSHSVIEKGQTVTLRCDPISGHDNLYWYRRVMGKEIKFLLHFVKESKQDESGMPNNRFLAERTGGTYSTLKVQPAELEDSGVYFCASSRNTGVGFGYTFGSGTRLTVV.

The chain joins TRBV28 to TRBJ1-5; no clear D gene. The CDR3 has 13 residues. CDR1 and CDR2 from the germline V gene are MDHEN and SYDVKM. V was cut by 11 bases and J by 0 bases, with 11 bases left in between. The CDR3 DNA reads TGTGCCGAAGGCAGGAATAGCAATCAGCCCCAGCATTTT. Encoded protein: CAEGRNSNQPQHF.

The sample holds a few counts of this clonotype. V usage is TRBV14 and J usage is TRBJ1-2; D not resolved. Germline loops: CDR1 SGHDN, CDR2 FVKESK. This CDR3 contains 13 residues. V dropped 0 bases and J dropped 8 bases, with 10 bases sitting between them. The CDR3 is CASSQEGITGYTF. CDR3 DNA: TGTGCCAGCAGCCAAGAAGGGATTACGGGCTACACCTTC.

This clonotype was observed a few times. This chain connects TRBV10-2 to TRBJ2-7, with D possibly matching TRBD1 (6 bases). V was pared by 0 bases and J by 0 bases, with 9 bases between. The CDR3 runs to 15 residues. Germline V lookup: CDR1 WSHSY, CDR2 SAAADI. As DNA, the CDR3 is TGCGCCAGCAGTGAGTCAGACAGGAGCTCCTACGAGCAGTACTTC. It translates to CASSESDRSSYEQYF.

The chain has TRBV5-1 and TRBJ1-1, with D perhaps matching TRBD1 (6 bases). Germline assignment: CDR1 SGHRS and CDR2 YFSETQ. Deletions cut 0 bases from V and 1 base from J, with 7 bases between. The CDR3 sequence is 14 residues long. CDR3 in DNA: TGCGCCAGCAGCTTGGGACAGGAGAACACTGAAGCTTTCTTT. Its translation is CASSLGQENTEAFF.

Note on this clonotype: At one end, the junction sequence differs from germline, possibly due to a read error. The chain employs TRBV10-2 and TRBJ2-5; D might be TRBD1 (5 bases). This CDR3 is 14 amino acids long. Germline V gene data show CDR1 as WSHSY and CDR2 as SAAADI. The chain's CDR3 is CASSLTASWETQYF. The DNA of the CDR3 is TGTGCCAGCAGTCTGACAGCCTCGTGGGAGACCCAGTACTTC.

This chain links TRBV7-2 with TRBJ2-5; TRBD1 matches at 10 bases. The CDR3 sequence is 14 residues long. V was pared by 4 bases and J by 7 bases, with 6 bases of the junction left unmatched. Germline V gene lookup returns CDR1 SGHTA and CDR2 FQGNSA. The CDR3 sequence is CASSSGRDRGTQYF. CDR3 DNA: TGTGCCAGCAGCTCAGGCCGGGACAGGGGGACCCAGTACTTC.

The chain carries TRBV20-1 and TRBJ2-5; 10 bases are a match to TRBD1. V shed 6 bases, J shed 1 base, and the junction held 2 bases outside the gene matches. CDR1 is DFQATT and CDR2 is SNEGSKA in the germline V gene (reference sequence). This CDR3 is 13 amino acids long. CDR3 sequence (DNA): TGCAGTGCGGGACAGGGGTCCCAAGAGACCCAGTACTTC. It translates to CSAGQGSQETQYF.

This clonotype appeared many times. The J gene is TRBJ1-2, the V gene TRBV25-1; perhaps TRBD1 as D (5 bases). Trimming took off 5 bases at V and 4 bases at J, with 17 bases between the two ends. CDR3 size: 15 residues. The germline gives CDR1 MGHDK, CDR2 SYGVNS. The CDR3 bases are TGTGCCAGCAGTCACAGGTGGAGGTCCGGCTATGGCTACACCTTC. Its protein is CASSHRWRSGYGYTF.